Given below is one TCR beta chain in context. The sample is drawn from a study of blood T cell repertoires in COVID-19. Germline V gene data show CDR1 as SGDLS and CDR2 as YYNGEE. The ends were cut back, 0 bases at V and 6 bases at J, with 7 bases in the middle. The CDR3 has 13 amino acids. Sequencing was performed with immunoSEQ multiplex PCR; in TCRdb, only in-frame clones are kept and a portion is missing. The sample has under 300,000 clones; 70% to 90% are singletons. This TCR came from a woman younger than 45 with active or convalescent COVID-19. Material: peripheral blood. The chain couples TRBV9 to TRBJ1-5; D is undetermined. The CDR3 loop reads CASSVEEGQPQHF. The CDR3 nucleotides are TGTGCCAGCAGCGTAGAAGAGGGTCAGCCCCAGCATTTT. The entire variable domain, with the rest obtained from reference TRBV9 and TRBJ1-5, is as follows: DSGVTQTPKHLITATGQRVTLRCSPRSGDLSVYWYQQSLDQGLQFLIQYYNGEERAKGNILERFSAQQFPDLHSELNLSSLELGDSALYFCASSVEEGQPQHFGDGTRLSIL.